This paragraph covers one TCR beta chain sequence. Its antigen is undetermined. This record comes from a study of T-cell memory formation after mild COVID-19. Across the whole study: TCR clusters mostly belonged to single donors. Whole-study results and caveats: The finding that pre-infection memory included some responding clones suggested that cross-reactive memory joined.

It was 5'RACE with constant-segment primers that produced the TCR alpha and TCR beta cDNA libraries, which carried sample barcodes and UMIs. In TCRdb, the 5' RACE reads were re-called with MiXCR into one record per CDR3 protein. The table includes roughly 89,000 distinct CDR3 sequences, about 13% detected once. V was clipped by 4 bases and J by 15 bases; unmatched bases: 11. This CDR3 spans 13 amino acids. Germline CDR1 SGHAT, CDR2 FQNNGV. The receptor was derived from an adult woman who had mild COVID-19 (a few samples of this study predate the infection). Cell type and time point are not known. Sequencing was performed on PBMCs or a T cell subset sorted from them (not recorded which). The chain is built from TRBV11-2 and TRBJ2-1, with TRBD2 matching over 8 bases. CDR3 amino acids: CASSYPPGLGTFF. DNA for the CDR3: TGTGCCAGCAGCTACCCTCCGGGACTAGGAACGTTCTTC.